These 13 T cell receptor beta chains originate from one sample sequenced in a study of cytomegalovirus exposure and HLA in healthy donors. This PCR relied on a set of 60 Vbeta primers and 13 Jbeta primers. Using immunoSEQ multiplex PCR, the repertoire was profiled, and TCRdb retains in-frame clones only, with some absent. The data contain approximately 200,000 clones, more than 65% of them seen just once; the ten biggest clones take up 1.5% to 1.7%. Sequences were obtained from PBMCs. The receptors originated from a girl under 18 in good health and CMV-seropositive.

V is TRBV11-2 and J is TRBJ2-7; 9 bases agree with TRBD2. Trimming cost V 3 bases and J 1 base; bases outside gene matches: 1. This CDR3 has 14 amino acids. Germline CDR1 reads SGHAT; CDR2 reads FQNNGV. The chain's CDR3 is CASSLTSGSYEQYF. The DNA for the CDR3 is TGTGCCAGCAGCTTGACTAGCGGTTCCTACGAGCAGTACTTC.

CDR3 protein: CASSIPQGEQYF. CDR3 nucleotide sequence: TGTGCCAGTAGTATACCTCAGGGCGAGCAGTACTTC. V and J are TRBV19 and TRBJ2-7; a possible D gene is TRBD1 (5 bases). Between the trimmed V and J ends, which lost 2 bases and 6 bases, there was a span of 8 bases. The CDR3 contains 12 residues. Germline V gene data show CDR1 as LNHDA and CDR2 as SQIVND (reference sequence).

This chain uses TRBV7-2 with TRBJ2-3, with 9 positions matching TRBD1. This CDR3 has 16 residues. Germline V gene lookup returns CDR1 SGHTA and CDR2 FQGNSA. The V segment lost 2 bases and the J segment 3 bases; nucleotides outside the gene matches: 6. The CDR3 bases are TGTGCCAGCAGCTTACTGGGACAGGGTTCAACAGATACGCAGTATTTT. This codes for CASSLLGQGSTDTQYF.

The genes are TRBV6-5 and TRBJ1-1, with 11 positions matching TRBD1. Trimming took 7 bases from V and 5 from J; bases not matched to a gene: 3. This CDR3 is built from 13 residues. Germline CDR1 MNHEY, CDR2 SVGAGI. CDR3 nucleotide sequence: TGTGCCAGCACGGGGACAGGGGGGACTGAAGCTTTCTTT. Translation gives CASTGTGGTEAFF.

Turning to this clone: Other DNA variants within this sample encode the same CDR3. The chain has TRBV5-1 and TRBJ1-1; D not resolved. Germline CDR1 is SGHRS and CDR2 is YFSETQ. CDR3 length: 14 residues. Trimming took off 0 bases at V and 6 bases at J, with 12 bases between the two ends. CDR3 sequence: CASSLAGGYAEAFF. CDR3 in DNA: TGCGCCAGCAGCTTGGCCGGCGGGTATGCTGAAGCTTTCTTT.

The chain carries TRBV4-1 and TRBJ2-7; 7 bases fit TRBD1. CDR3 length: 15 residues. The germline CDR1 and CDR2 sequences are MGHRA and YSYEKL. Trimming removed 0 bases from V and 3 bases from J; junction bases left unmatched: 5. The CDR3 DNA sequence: TGCGCCAGCAGCCAAGATCCAGGGACAGACTACGAGCAGTACTTC. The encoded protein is CASSQDPGTDYEQYF.

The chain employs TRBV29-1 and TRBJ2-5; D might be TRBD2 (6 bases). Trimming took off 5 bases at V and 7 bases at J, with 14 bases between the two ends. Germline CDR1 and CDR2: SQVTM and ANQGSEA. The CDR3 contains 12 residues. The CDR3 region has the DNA TGCAGCGTTACGGGACTCACGGGGACCCAGTACTTC. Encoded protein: CSVTGLTGTQYF.

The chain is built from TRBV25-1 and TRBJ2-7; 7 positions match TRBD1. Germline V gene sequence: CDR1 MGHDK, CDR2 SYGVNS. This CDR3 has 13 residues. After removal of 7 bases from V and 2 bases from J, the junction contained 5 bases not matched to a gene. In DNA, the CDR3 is TGTGCCAGCAACAGGGGAAACACCTACGAGCAGTACTTC. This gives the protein CASNRGNTYEQYF.

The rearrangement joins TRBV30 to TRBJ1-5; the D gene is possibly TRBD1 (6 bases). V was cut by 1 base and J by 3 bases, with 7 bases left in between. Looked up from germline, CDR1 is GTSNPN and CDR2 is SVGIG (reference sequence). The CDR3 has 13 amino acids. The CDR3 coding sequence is TGTGCCTGGAGTGGGGACAACAATCAGCCCCAGCATTTT. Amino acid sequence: CAWSGDNNQPQHF.

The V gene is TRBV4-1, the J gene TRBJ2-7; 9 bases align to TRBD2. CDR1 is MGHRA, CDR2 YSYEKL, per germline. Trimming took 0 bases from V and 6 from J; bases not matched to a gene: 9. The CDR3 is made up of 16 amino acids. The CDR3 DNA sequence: TGCGCCAGCAGCCAAGATCTAGGAGCGGGGGGTATCGAGCAGTACTTC. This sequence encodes CASSQDLGAGGIEQYF.

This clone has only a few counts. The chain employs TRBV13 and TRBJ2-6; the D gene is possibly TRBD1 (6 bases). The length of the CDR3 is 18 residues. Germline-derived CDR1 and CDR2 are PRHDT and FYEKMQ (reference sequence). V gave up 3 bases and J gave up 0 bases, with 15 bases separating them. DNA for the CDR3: TGTGCCAGCAGCTTGGGGGCAGGGGTTACCTCTGGGGCCAACGTCCTGACTTTC. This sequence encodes CASSLGAGVTSGANVLTF.

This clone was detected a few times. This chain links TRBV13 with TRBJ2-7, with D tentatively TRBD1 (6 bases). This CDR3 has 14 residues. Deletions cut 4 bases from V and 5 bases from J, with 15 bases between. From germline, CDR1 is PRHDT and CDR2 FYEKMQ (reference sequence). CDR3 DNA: TGTGCCAGCAGCTCGGACAGATTGGGTCACGAGCAGTACTTC. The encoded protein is CASSSDRLGHEQYF.

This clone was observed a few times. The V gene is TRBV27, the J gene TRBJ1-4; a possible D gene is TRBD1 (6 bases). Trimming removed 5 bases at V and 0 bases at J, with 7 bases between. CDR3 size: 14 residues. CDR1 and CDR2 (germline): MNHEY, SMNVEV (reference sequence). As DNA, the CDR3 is TGTGCCAGCAGTAGGACAGCAACTAATGAAAAACTGTTTTTT. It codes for CASSRTATNEKLFF.